A selection of T cell receptor beta chains follows, all from one sample in a study of T cells in Graves' hyperthyroidism and ophthalmopathy. TCRdb re-analysed the multiplex PCR reads in MiXCR, keeping a single row per CDR3 protein. This sample has over 500,000 distinct CDR3 sequences, with about 16% found just once. The sequencing sample was made of blood. Receptors originate from a woman in her twenties or thirties with Graves' ophthalmopathy. Each CDR3 is given with its conserved first and last residue. The D gene is left open where the match is weak. Rows may omit the clone size; those that give it use once, few, many or a size class.

NA,NA,TRBJ2-7,TRBV6-5,TGTGCCAGCAGTTACAACCAGGTCCCGAATTCCTACGAGCAGTACTTC,CASSYNQVPNSYEQYF
NA,few,TRBJ1-2,TRBV4-1,TGCGCCAGCAGCCAACAACAGGGAGACGGCTACACCTTC,CASSQQQGDGYTF
NA,few,TRBJ2-3,TRBV4-3,TGCGCCAGCAGCCCTATTGACTCTACCATCCGCACAGATACGCAGTATTTT,CASSPIDSTIRTDTQYF
NA,few,TRBJ1-2,TRBV29-1,TGCAGCGTCCAAGATGGATTATCCTTCTATGGCTACACCTTC,CSVQDGLSFYGYTF
NA,NA,TRBJ2-7,TRBV5-6,TGTGCCAGCAGCATAAGGCAGGGGTCCTACGAGCGGTACTTC,CASSIRQGSYERYF
TRBD2,NA,TRBJ2-7,TRBV6-2/TRBV6-3,TGTGCCAGCAGTTTTCTTCGAAGGACTAGCGGGGTCCCCTACGAGCAGTACTTC,CASSFLRRTSGVPYEQYF
TRBD1,NA,TRBJ1-5,TRBV28,TGTGCCAGCAGGACCGGGACAGGGGGATATAGCAATCAGCCCCAGCATTTT,CASRTGTGGYSNQPQHF
NA,NA,TRBJ1-2,TRBV9,TGTGCCAGCAGCCCCGAGGGGGGCCGCGTAGATGGCTACACCTTC,CASSPEGGRVDGYTF
NA,NA,TRBJ1-3,TRBV7-9,TGTGCCAGCAGCCCAGAGACAGGACACTCTGGAAACACCATATATTTT,CASSPETGHSGNTIYF
NA,NA,TRBJ2-7,TRBV10-2,TGCGCCAGCCGTCCCCGCGGGGCTATATACGAGCAGTACTTC,CASRPRGAIYEQYF
NA,many,TRBJ1-3,TRBV2,TGTGCCAGCAGTGAAAGGTCGGGCACAGCGGGAAACACCATATATTTT,CASSERSGTAGNTIYF
TRBD2,NA,TRBJ2-3,TRBV4-3,TGCGCCAGCAGCCAAGATGGTCGCGGGAGTGAGGCAGATTCGCAGTATTTT,CASSQDGRGSEADSQYF
NA,many,TRBJ2-3,TRBV3-1,TGTGCCAGCAGCCAAGATCTTGGAGGGGGAGGGCTCACAGATACGCAGTATTTT,CASSQDLGGGGLTDTQYF
TRBD1,NA,TRBJ2-4,TRBV3-1,TGTGCCAGCGAAGGACAGGGGAATAACATTCAGTACTTC,CASEGQGNNIQYF
TRBD2,many,TRBJ2-7,TRBV7-2,TGTGCCAGCAGCACAACTAGCGGGAGTTTTCAGCAGTACTTC,CASSTTSGSFQQYF
TRBD1,NA,TRBJ1-2,TRBV10-3,TGTGCCGTTTCAGGGGGACAGGGCTTCGGCTACACCTTC,CAVSGGQGFGYTF
TRBD2,NA,TRBJ2-2,TRBV9,TGTGCCAGCAGTAGCGGGAGACAAACCGGGGAGCTGTTTTTT,CASSSGRQTGELFF
TRBD1,many,TRBJ1-1,TRBV10-3,TGTGCCATCAGCGGGACAGGGAAGCAGAATGGGCTCAACACTGAAGCTTTCTTT,CAISGTGKQNGLNTEAFF
NA,many,TRBJ1-6,TRBV27,TGTGCCAGCAGTGCCGGGACTCACTGGGATTTTAATTCACCCCTCCACTTT,CASSAGTHWDFNSPLHF